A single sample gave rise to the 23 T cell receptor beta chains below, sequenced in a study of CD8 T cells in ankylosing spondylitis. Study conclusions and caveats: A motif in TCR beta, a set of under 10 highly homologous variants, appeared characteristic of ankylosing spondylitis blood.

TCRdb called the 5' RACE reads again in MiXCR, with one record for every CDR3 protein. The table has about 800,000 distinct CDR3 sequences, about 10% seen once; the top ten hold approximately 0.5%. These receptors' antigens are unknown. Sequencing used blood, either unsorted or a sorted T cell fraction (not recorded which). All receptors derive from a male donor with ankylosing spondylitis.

CDR3 sequence reads: CASSRSGRSSPKGTQYF. The CDR3 DNA sequence: TGTGCCAGCAGCCGATCAGGAAGGTCGTCCCCTAAAGGGACCCAGTACTTC. The V call is TRBV4-2, the J call TRBJ2-5; D gene unclear. The V gene lost 4 bases and the J gene lost 7 bases, with 25 bases spanning the gap. The CDR3 has 17 amino acids. The germline V gene has CDR1 LGHNA and CDR2 YNFKEQ.

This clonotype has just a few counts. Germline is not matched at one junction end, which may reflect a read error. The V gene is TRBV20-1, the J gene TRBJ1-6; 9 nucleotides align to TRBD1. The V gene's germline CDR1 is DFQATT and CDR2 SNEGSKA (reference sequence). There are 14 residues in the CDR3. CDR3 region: CSARGDRVYSPLHF. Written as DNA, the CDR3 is TGCAGTGCGAGAGGGGACAGGGTTTATTCACCCCTCCACTTT.

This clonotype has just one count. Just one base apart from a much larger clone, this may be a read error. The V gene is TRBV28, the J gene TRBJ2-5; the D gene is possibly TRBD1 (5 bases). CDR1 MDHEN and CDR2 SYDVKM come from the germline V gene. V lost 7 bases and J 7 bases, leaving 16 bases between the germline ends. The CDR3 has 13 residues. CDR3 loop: CASTLQGPGTQYF. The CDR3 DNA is TGTGCCAGCACCCTCCAGGGCCCAGGGACCCAGTACTTC.

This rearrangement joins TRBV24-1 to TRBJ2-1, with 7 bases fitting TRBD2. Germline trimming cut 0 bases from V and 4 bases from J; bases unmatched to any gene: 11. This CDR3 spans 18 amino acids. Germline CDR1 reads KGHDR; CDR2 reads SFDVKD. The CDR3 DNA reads TGTGCCACCAGTGATTTGAGGGTCGGCGGGAGATCTTACAATGAGCAGTTCTTC. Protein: CATSDLRVGGRSYNEQFF.

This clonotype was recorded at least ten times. The CDR3 coding sequence is TGCAGTGCTCCCCGGACTAGCGGGAGGGCGGGCACCGGGGAGCTGTTTTTT. Its translation: CSAPRTSGRAGTGELFF. This rearrangement joins TRBV20-1 to TRBJ2-2, with 15 positions matching TRBD2. Germline assignment: CDR1 DFQATT and CDR2 SNEGSKA (reference sequence). This CDR3 comprises 17 residues. V trimming: 5 bases; J trimming: 4 bases; junction bases outside the gene matches: 8.

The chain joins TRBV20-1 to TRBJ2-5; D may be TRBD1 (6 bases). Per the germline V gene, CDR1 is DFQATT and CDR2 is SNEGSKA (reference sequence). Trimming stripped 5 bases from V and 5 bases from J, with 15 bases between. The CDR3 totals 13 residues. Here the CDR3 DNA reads TGCAGTGCTGAAAAGACAGGTCAGGAGACCCAGTACTTC. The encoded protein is CSAEKTGQETQYF.

CDR3 nucleotides: TGCGCCAGCAGCCAAGAATCTAGCGGATACAATGAGCAGTTCTTC. This sequence encodes CASSQESSGYNEQFF. The rearrangement joins TRBV4-1 to TRBJ2-1, with TRBD2 identical over 7 bases. Germline CDR1 is MGHRA and CDR2 is YSYEKL. The CDR3 totals 15 residues. Losses at the gene ends were 0 bases for V and 4 bases for J; bases not matched to a gene: 3.

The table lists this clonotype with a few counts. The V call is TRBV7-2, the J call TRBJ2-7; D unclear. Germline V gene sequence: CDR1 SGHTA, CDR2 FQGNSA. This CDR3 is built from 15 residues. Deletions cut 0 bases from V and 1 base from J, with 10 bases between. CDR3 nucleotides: TGTGCCAGCAGCTTAGCCCCGAGTTGGTCCTACGAGCAGTACTTC. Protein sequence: CASSLAPSWSYEQYF.

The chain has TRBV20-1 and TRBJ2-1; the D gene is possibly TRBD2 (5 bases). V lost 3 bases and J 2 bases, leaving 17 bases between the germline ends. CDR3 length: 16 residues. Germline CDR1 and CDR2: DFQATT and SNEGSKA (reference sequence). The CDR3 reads CSASSPRGLTYNEQFF. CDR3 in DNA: TGCAGTGCTAGTTCTCCCCGCGGGTTAACCTACAATGAGCAGTTCTTC.

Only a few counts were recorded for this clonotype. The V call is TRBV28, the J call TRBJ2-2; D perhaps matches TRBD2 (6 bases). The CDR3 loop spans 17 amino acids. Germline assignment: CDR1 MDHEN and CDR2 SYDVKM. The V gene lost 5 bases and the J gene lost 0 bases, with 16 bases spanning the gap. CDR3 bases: TGTGCCAGCAGTGCGGGACGGCCGAAAGCGAACACCGGGGAGCTGTTTTTT. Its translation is CASSAGRPKANTGELFF. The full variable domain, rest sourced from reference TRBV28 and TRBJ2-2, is DVKVTQSSRYLVKRTGEKVFLECVQDMDHENMFWYRQDPGLGLRLIYFSYDVKMKEKGDIPEGYSVSREKKERFSLILESASTNQTSMYLCASSAGRPKANTGELFFGEGSRLTVL.

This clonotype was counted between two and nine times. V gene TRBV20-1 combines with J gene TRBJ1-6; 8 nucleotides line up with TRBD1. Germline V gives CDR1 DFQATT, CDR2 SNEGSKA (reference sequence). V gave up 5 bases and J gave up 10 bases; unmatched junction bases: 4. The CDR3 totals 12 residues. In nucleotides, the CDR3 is TGCAGTGCTCGGACAGGGAGATCACCCCTCCACTTT. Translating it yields CSARTGRSPLHF.

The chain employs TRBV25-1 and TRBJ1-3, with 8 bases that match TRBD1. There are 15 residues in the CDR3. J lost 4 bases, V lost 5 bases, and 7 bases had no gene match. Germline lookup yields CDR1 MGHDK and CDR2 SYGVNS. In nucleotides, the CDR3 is TGTGCCAGCAGTCCCGACAGGGGATGGGGAAACACCATATATTTT. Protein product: CASSPDRGWGNTIYF. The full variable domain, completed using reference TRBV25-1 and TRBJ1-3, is EADIYQTPRYLVIGTGKKITLECSQTMGHDKMYWYQQDPGMELHLIHYSYGVNSTEKGDLSSESTVSRIRTEHFPLTLESARPSHTSQYLCASSPDRGWGNTIYFGEGSWLTVV.

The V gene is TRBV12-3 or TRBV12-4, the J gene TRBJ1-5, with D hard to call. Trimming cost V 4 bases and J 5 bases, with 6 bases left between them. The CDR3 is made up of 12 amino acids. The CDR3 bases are TGTGCCAGCAGTTCGTCCGATCAGCCCCAGCATTTT. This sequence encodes CASSSSDQPQHF.

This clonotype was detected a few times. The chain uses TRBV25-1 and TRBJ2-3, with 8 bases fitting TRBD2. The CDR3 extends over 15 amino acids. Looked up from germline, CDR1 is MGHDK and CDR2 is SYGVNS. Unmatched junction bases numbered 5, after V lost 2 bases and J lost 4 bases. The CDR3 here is CASSEHQRESDTQYF. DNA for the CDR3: TGTGCCAGCAGTGAACACCAGCGGGAGTCAGATACGCAGTATTTT.

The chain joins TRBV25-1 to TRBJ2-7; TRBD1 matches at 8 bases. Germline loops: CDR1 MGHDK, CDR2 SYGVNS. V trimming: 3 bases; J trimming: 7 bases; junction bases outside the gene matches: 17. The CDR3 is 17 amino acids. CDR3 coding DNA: TGTGCCAGCAGTGACCGCCACCTTGGACAGGGATCGGGAGAGCAGTACTTC. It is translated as CASSDRHLGQGSGEQYF.

CDR3 in amino acids: CASSLLGQENSPLHF. The CDR3 DNA is TGTGCCAGCAGTTTATTGGGACAAGAGAATTCACCCCTCCACTTT. This chain uses TRBV27 with TRBJ1-6, with D perhaps TRBD1 (6 bases). CDR3 length equals 15 residues. CDR1 and CDR2 from the germline V gene are MNHEY and SMNVEV (reference sequence). The germline V and J ends were trimmed by 1 base and 7 bases, with 11 bases remaining between them.

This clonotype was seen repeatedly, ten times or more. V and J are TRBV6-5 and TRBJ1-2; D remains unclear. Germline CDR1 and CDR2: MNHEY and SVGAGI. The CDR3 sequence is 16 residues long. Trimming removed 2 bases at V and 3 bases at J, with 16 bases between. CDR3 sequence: CASSYADRVADYGYTF. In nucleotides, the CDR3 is TGTGCCAGCAGTTACGCCGACCGCGTCGCGGACTATGGCTACACCTTC.

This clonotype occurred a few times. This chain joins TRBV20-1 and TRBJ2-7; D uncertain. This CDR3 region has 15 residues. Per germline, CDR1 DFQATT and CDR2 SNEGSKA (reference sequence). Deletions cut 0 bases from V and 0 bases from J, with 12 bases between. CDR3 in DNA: TGCAGTGCTAGAGATCCAAGGGCCCTCTCCTACGAGCAGTACTTC. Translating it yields CSARDPRALSYEQYF.

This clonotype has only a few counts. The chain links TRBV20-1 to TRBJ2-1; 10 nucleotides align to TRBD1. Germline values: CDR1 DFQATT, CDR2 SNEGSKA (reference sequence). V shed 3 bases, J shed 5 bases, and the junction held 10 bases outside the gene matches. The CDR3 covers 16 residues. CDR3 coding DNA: TGCAGTGCTAGGCTTGTCCCGGGACAGGGGAACAATGAGCAGTTCTTC. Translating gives CSARLVPGQGNNEQFF.

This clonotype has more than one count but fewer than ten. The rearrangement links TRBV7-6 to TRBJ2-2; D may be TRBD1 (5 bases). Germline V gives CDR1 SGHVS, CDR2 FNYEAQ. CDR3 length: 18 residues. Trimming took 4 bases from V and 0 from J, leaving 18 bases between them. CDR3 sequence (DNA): TGTGCCAGCAGCTCGCGCAGGGCACTCCTTTCGAACACCGGGGAGCTGTTTTTT. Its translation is CASSSRRALLSNTGELFF.

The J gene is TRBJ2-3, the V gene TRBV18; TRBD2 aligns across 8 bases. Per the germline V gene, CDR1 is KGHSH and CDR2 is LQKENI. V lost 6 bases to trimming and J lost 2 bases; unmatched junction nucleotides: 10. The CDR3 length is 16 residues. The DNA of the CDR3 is TGTGCCAGCTCGGACAAGATAGCGGGGACCACAGATACGCAGTATTTT. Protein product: CASSDKIAGTTDTQYF.

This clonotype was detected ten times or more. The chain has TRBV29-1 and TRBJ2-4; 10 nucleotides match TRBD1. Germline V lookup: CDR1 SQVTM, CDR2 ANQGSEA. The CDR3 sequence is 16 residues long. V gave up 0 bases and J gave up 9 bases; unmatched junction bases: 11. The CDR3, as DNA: TGCAGCGTTGAAGACATCACTCGGACAGGGGGAGGCATTCAGTACTTC. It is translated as CSVEDITRTGGGIQYF.

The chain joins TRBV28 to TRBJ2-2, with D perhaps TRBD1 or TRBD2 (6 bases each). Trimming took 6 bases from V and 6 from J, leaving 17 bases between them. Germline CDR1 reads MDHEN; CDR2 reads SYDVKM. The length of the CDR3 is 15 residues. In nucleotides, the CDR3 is TGTGCCAGCAGACCGGAGGGGGGAACGCCCGGGGAGCTGTTTTTT. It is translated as CASRPEGGTPGELFF.